The TCR beta chain under discussion was sequenced for a study of cytomegalovirus exposure and HLA in healthy donors. Looking at the study overall: Later, an analysis reported that the 130 or so validation repertoires had used the same platform as the 550 to 750 first-cohort repertoires. Notes on the study in general: Within the approximately 110 validation repertoires, first-cohort TCR clusters tended to co-occur, according to a later analysis. Cytomegalovirus association was listed for 164 TCR beta chains. Three chains linked to CMV were shown in vitro to be specific for CMV antigens.

Clones were sequenced by immunoSEQ multiplex PCR, and TCRdb holds only the in-frame ones, with some missing. The repertoire consists of around 150,000 clones, with 90% to 95% occurring once and the leading ten covering 0.69%. Per germline, CDR1 SGHRS and CDR2 YFSETQ. The CDR3 is 15 amino acids. J gave up 0 bases and V 6 bases, and 5 bases lay outside the gene matches. To note about this clone: The antigen is not known.

The source of this sequence is a man younger than 35 in good health and CMV-seronegative. Material for sequencing was PBMCs. The chain has TRBV5-1 and TRBJ2-3; 9 positions match TRBD2. CDR3 sequence (DNA): TGCGCCAGCAACCCTAGCGGGACTAGCACAGATACGCAGTATTTT. Translated: CASNPSGTSTDTQYF. The full variable domain, rest sourced from reference TRBV5-1 and TRBJ2-3, is KAGVTQTPRYLIKTRGQQVTLSCSPISGHRSVSWYQQTPGQGLQFLFEYFSETQRNKGNFPGRFSGRQFSNSRSEMNVSTLELGDSALYLCASNPSGTSTDTQYFGPGTRLTVL.